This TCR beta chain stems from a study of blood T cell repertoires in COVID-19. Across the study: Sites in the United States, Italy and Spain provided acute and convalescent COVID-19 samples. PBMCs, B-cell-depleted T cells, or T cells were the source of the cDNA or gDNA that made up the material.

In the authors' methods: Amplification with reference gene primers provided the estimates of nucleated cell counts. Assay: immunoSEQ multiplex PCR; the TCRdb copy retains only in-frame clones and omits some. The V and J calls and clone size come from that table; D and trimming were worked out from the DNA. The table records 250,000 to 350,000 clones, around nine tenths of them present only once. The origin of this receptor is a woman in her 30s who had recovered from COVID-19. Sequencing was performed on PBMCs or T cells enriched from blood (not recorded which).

CDR3: CASTLGGLAGGSSYNEQFF. DNA of the CDR3: TGTGCCAGCACCCTAGGAGGGCTAGCGGGAGGGAGCTCCTACAATGAGCAGTTCTTC. The V and J genes are TRBV28 and TRBJ2-1, with 12 positions matching TRBD2. V shed 7 bases, J shed 0 bases, and the junction held 13 bases outside the gene matches. This CDR3 spans 19 amino acids. CDR1 is MDHEN and CDR2 is SYDVKM in the germline V gene.